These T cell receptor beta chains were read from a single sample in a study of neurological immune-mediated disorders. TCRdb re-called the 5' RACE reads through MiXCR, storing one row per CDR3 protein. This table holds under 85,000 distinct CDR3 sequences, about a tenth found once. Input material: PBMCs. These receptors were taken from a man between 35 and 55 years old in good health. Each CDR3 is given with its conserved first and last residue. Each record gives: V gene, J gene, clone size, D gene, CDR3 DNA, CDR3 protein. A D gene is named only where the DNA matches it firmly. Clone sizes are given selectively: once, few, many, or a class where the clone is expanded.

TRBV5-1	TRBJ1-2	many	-	TGCGCCAGCAGCCCTGGGACAACAGTCGACTATGGCTACACCTTC	CASSPGTTVDYGYTF
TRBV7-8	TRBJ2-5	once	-	TGTGCCAGCGTCCATCGGCTGCGCGGCGAGACCCAGTACTTC	CASVHRLRGETQYF
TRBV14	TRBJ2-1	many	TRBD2	TGTGCCAGCAGCCAAGTACTCGGGGGGGAAGAGCAGTTCTTC	CASSQVLGGEEQFF
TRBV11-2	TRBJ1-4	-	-	TGTGCCCTCAGCCGACAGCCAACTAATGAAAAACTGTTTTTT	CALSRQPTNEKLFF
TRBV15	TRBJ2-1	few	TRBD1	TGTGCCACCAGCAGAGAGACAGGGGAGCAGTTCTTC	CATSRETGEQFF
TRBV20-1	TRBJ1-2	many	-	TGCAGTCTAGTGGGGCTGGAAGGCTACACCTTC	CSLVGLEGYTF
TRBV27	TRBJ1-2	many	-	TGTGCCAGCAGTTTATCGAGGAGGGATTTCTATGGCTACACCTTC	CASSLSRRDFYGYTF
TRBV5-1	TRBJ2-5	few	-	TGCACCAGCAGAGGCTTACAAGAGACCCAGTACTTT	CTSRGLQETQYF
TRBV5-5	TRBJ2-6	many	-	TGTGCCAGCAGCTTGGAGATGGACACCATCCTCTCTGGGGCCAACGTCCTGACTTTC	CASSLEMDTILSGANVLTF
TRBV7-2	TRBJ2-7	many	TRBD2	TGTGCCAGCAGCTTAGCGCACGAGCGGGGGGGCCCCTACGAGCAGTACTTC	CASSLAHERGGPYEQYF
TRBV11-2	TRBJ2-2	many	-	TGTGCCAGCAGCTTAGATGGCTACCAAACCGGGGAGCTGTTTTTT	CASSLDGYQTGELFF
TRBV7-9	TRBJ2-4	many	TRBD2	TGTGCCAGCAGATCTCTGGGCCTAGCGGGGACCAAAAACATTCAGTACTTC	CASRSLGLAGTKNIQYF
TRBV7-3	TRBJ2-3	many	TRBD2	TGTGCCAGCAGCTTAACGCCGGGACTAGCGGGAACAGATACGCAGTATTTT	CASSLTPGLAGTDTQYF
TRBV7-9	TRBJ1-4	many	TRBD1	TGTGCCAGCAGATCCGTCGACAGGGTGGATGAAAAACTGTTTTTT	CASRSVDRVDEKLFF
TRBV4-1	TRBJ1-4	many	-	TGCGCCAGCAGCCCCTCCTGGGGAACCCCGTATGAAAAACTGTTTTTT	CASSPSWGTPYEKLFF
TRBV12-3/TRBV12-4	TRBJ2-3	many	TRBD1	TGTGCCAGCGGACAGGGACCTATGGATTTT	CASGQGPMDF
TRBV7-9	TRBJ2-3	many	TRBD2	TGTGCCACCGAAGCTCCTTTAGCGGGGGGCACAGATACGCAGTATTTT	CATEAPLAGGTDTQYF
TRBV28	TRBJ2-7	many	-	TGTGCCAGCAGCCTGGGGGGTGGGAGCCTCTCCTACGAGCAGTACTTC	CASSLGGGSLSYEQYF
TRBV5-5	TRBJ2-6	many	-	TGTGCCAGCAGCTTGGGCGGCTCTGGGGCCAACGTCCTGACTTTC	CASSLGGSGANVLTF
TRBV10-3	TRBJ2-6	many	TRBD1	TGTGCCATCAGCCCTGGGACAGGCTCTGGGGCCAACGTCCTGACTTTC	CAISPGTGSGANVLTF
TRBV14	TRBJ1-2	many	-	TGTGCCAGCAGCCAAGTCGGAAACATGGACTATGGCTACACCTTC	CASSQVGNMDYGYTF
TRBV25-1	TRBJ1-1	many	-	TGTGCCAGCGGGGAGCCTAACACTGAAGCTTTCTTT	CASGEPNTEAFF
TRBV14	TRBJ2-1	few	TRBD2	TGTGCCAGCAGCCTAGGGTGGACTAGCGGGAAGAGTGAGCAGTTCTTC	CASSLGWTSGKSEQFF
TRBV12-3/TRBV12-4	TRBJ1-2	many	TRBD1	TGTGCCAGCGCGTCAGGGGGCGCGAGCTATGGCTACACCTTC	CASASGGASYGYTF
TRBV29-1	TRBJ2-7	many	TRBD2	TGCAGCGTTGAAGGGACTAGCGGATATCAGTACTTC	CSVEGTSGYQYF
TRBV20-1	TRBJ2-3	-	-	TGCAGTGCTGAGGGCCTGGGACGGGACGGGGAAAGCACAGATACGCAGTATTTT	CSAEGLGRDGESTDTQYF
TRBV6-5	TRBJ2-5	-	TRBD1	TGTGCCAGCAGTTACGAACGGGACAGGACGGAGACCCAGTACTTC	CASSYERDRTETQYF